What follows describes a single TCR beta chain. Time point given: baseline pretreatment blood. The treatment was: 15 Gy SBRT to primary tumor, nephrectomy 4 weeks later. Using immunoSEQ multiplex PCR, the repertoire was profiled, and TCRdb retains in-frame clones only, with some absent. The sample lists about 150,000 clones, about 87% occurring once. This sample is drawn from a study of radiation and T cells in renal cell carcinoma. CDR3 length: 12 amino acids. V was pared by 8 bases and J by 6 bases, with 9 bases of the junction left unmatched. From germline, CDR1 is SQVTM and CDR2 ANQGSEA. This sequence was found in a woman in her 70s with renal cell carcinoma. This specimen was blood, taken from a patient whose treatment included radiotherapy and nephrectomy. The V call is TRBV29-1, the J call TRBJ2-7, with TRBD1 matching over 8 bases. CDR3 sequence (DNA): TGCAGCTTTCGGACAGGGCCGGGCGAGCAGTACTTC. It codes for CSFRTGPGEQYF.